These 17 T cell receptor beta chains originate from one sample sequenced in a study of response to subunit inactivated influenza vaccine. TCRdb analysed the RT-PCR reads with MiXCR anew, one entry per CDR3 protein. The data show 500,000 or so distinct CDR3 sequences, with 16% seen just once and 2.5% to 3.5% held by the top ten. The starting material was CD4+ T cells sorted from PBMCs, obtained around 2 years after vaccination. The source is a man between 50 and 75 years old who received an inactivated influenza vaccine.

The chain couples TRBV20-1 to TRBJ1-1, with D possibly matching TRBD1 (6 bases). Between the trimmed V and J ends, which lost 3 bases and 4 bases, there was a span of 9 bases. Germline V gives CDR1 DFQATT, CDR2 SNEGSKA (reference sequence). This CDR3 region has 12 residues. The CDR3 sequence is CSASSRGTEAFF. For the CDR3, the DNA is TGCAGTGCTAGCTCCAGGGGCACTGAAGCTTTCTTT.

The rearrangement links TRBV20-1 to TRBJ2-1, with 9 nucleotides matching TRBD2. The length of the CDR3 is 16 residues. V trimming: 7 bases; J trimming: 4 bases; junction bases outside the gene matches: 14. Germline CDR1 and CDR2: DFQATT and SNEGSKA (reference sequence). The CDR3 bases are TGCAGTGTTAGGCTAGCGGGGCGCCCCGCTTACAATGAGCAGTTCTTC. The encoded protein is CSVRLAGRPAYNEQFF.

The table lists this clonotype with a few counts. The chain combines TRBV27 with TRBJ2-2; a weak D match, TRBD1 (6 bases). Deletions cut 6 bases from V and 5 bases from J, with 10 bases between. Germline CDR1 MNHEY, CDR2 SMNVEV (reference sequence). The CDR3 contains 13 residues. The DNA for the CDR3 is TGTGCCAGCAGCTTCGACAGGACCGGGGAGCTGTTTTTT. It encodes CASSFDRTGELFF.

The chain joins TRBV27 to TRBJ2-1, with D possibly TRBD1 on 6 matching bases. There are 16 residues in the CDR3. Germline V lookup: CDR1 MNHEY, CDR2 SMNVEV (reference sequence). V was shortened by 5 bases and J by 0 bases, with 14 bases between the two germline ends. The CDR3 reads CASSRQVLSSYNEQFF. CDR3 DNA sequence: TGTGCCAGCAGTCGACAGGTACTTAGCTCCTACAATGAGCAGTTCTTC.

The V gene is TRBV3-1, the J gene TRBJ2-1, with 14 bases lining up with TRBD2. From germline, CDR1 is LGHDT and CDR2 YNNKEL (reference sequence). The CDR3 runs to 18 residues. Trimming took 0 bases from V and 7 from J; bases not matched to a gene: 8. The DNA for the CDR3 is TGTGCCAGCAGCCAAGACGGGACTAGCGGGAGAGGGTTTAATGAGCAGTTCTTC. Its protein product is CASSQDGTSGRGFNEQFF.

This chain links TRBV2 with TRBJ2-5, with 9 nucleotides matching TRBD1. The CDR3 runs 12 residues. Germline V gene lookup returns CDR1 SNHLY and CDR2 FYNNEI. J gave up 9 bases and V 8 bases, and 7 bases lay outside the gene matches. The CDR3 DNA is TGTGCCAGCGGGGACAGGGTGCGGGCCCAGTACTTC. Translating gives CASGDRVRAQYF.

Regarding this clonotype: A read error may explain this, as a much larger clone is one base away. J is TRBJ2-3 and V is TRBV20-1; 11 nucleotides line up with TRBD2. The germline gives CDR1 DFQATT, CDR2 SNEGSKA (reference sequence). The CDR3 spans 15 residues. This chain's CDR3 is CSALRLAGSTDAQYF. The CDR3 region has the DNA TGCAGTGCTTTGAGACTAGCGGGGAGCACAGATGCGCAGTATTTT.

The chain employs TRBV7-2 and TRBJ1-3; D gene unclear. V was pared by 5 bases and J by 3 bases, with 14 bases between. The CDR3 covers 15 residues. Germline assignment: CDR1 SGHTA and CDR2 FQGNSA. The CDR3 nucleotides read TGTGCCAGCAGCCCCCAGCCTGGCGGTGGAAACACCATATATTTT. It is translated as CASSPQPGGGNTIYF.

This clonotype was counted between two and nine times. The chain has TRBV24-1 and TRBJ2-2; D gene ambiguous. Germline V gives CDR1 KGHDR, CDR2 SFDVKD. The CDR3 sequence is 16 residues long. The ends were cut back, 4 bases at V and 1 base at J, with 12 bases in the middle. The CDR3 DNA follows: TGTGCCACCAGTGACCCTCACACAAAGAACACCGGGGAGCTGTTTTTT. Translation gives CATSDPHTKNTGELFF.

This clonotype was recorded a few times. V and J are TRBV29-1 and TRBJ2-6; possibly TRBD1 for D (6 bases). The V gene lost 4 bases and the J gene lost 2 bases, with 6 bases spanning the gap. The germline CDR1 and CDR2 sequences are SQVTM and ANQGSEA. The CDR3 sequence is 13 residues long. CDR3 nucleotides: TGCAGCGTTGGGACAGCTGGGGCCAACGTCCTGACTTTC. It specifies CSVGTAGANVLTF.

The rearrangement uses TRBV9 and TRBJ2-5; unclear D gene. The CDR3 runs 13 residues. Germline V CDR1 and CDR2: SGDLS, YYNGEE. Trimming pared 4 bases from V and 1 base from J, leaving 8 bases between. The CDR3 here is CASSTLSQETQYF. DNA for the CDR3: TGTGCCAGCAGCACCCTGAGCCAAGAGACCCAGTACTTC. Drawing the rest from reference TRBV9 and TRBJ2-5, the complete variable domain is DSGVTQTPKHLITATGQRVTLRCSPRSGDLSVYWYQQSLDQGLQFLIQYYNGEERAKGNILERFSAQQFPDLHSELNLSSLELGDSALYFCASSTLSQETQYFGPGTRLLVL.

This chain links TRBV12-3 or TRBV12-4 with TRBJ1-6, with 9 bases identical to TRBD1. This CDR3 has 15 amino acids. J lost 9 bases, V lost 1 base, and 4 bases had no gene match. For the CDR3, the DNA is TGTGCCAGCAGTTTAGGCGGGACAGGGCTTTCACCCCTCCACTTT. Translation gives CASSLGGTGLSPLHF.

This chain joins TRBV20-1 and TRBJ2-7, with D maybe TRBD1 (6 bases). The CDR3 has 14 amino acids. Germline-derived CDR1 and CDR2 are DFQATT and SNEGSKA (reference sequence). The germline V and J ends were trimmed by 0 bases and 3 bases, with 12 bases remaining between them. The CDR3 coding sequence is TGCAGTGCTAGAGAACCAGGGGTTGGCTACGAGCAGTACTTC. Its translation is CSAREPGVGYEQYF.

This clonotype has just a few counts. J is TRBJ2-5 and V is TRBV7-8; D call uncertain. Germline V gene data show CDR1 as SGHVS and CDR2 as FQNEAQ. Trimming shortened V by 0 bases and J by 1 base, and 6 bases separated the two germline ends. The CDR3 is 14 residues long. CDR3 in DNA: TGTGCCAGCAGCTTAGCACACTTCCAAGAGACCCAGTACTTC. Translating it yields CASSLAHFQETQYF.

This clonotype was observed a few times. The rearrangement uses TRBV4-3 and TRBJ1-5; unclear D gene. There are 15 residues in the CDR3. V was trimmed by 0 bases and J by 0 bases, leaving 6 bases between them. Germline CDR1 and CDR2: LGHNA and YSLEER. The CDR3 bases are TGCGCCAGCAGCCAAGAGCACCTTAGCAATCAGCCCCAGCATTTT. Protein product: CASSQEHLSNQPQHF.

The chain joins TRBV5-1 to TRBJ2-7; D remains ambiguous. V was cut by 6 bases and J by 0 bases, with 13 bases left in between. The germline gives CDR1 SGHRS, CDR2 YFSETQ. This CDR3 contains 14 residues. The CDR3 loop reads CASNRVPDSYEQYF. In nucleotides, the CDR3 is TGCGCCAGCAACCGGGTCCCTGACTCCTACGAGCAGTACTTC.

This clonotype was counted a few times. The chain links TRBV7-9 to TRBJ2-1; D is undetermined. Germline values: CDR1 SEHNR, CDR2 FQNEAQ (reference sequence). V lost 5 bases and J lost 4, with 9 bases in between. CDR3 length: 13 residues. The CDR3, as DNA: TGTGCCAGCAGCCCAGCTTCGTACAATGAGCAGTTCTTC. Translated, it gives CASSPASYNEQFF.